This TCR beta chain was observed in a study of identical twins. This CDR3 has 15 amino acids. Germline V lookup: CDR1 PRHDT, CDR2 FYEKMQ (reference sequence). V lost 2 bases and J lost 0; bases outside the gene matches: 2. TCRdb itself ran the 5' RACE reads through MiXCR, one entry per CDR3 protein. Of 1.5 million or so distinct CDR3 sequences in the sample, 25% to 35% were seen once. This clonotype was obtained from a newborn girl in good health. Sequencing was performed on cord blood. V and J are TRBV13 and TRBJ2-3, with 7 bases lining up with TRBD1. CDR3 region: CASSLKQGSTDTQYF. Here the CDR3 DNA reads TGTGCCAGCAGCTTAAAACAGGGGAGCACAGATACGCAGTATTTT.